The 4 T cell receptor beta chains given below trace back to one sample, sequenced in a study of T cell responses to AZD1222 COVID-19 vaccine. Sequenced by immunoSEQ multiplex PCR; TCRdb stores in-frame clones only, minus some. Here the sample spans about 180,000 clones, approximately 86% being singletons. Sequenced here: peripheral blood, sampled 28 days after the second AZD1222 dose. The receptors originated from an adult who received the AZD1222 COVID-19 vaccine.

The DNA of the CDR3 is TGTGCCAGCAGTCCGGACAGGGGGGAGTGGGGCTACACCTTC. Translating it yields CASSPDRGEWGYTF. The rearrangement links TRBV6-5 to TRBJ1-2; 10 nucleotides match TRBD1. Germline V gene data show CDR1 as MNHEY and CDR2 as SVGAGI. The CDR3 loop spans 14 amino acids. The junction had 8 bases not matched to a gene; V was cut back by 5 bases and J by 8 bases.

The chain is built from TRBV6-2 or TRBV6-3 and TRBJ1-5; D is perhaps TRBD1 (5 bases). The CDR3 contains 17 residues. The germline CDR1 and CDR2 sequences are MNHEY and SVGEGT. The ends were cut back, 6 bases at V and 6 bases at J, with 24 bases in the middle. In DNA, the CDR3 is TGTGCCAGCAGCCCCCCCCACAGGCTTCTCATGGGTCAGCCCCAGCATTTT. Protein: CASSPPHRLLMGQPQHF.

CDR3 residues: CASSSQGGQETQYF. The CDR3 bases are TGTGCCAGCAGTTCCCAGGGGGGGCAAGAGACCCAGTACTTC. The chain uses TRBV6-2 or TRBV6-3 and TRBJ2-5; perhaps D is TRBD1 or TRBD2 (7 bases each). Germline CDR1 is MNHEY and CDR2 is SVGEGT. V dropped 4 bases and J dropped 2 bases, with 11 bases sitting between them. The CDR3 is 14 residues long.

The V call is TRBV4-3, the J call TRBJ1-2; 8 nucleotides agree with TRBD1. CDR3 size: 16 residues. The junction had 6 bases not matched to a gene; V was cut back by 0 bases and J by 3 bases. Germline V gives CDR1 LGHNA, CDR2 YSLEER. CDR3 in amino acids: CASSQDFNRGYYGYTF. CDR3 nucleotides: TGCGCCAGCAGCCAAGATTTTAACAGGGGGTACTATGGCTACACCTTC.